This entry describes one T cell receptor (beta chain). These data originate in a study of T-cell reconstitution after alpha-beta-depleted transplantation in children. Unique molecular identifiers tagged the TCRbeta library. TCRdb independently ran MiXCR on the PCR reads; one entry per CDR3 protein. Here the sample spans about 610,000 distinct CDR3 sequences, roughly a tenth being singletons. Germline V gene data show CDR1 as SGDLS and CDR2 as YYNGEE. This CDR3 is 14 amino acids long. V lost 3 bases to trimming and J lost 6 bases, with 16 bases between them. The receptor comes from a human donor who donated a stem cell graft to a child with acute myeloid leukemia. The J gene is TRBJ2-7, the V gene TRBV9; D possibly corresponds to TRBD1 (6 bases). The sequencing here drew on PBMCs from the stem cell graft donor, taken from the stem cell graft. The CDR3 DNA sequence: TGTGCCAGCAGCGACACCGCGCAGGGGAGCGAGCAGTACTTC. As protein: CASSDTAQGSEQYF.